This T cell receptor (beta chain) comes out of a study of T-cell memory formation after mild COVID-19. Comments on this clonotype: Its antigen is undetermined.

General observations from the study: Clones contracting day 15 to 85 were balanced CD4/CD8; later expanders leaned CD4+. Clones that contracted clustered mainly in CM and EM if CD4+ and in EMRA if CD8+.

J lost 8 bases, V lost 0 bases, and 5 bases had no gene match. This CDR3 region has 14 residues. From germline, CDR1 is SNHLY and CDR2 FYNNEI. TCRdb used MiXCR to reprocess the 5' RACE reads, holding one entry per CDR3 protein. The table shows fewer than 500,000 distinct CDR3 sequences, with around a quarter occurring only once. The sequencing input was PBMCs or a T cell subset sorted from them (not recorded which). The TCR originated in an adult woman who had mild COVID-19 (a few samples of this study predate the infection). Cell type and time point are not known. V and J are TRBV2 and TRBJ1-1; the match to TRBD1 covers 8 bases. The CDR3 DNA follows: TGTGCCAGCAGTGAAGCGCTTCAGGGGGCAGAAGCTTTCTTT. Its translation is CASSEALQGAEAFF.